In its sample, the clone carrying this T cell receptor (beta chain) was seen many times. Its antigen is still unknown. The CDR3 is 19 residues long. Per germline, CDR1 DFQATT and CDR2 SNEGSKA (reference sequence). V lost 0 bases and J lost 7, with 28 bases in between. This sample was taken from a study of T-cell memory formation after mild COVID-19. Study background: In these data, TCR clusters were largely donor specific. Study-wide findings and caveats: CM and EM subsets held most contracting CD4+ clones; EMRA held CD8+ ones.

Each CDR3 protein gets one entry after TCRdb re-called the 5' RACE reads with MiXCR. The table has around 400,000 distinct CDR3 sequences, 24% seen once. The sequence was obtained from an adult woman who had mild COVID-19 (a few samples of this study predate the infection). Cell type and time point are not known. This sequence joins TRBV20-1 and TRBJ2-1; TRBD1 or TRBD2 may be the D gene (6 bases each). Sequenced sample: PBMCs or a T cell subset sorted from them (not recorded which). CDR3 sequence: CSARDRPGGPKWETNEQFF. The CDR3, as DNA: TGCAGTGCTAGAGATCGGCCCGGGGGCCCTAAGTGGGAGACAAATGAGCAGTTCTTC.